This TCR beta chain derives from a study of neoadjuvant nivolumab and ipilimumab in lung cancer. The V gene's germline CDR1 is SGHRS and CDR2 YFSETQ. The junction had 4 bases not matched to a gene; V was cut back by 4 bases and J by 0 bases. The CDR3 spans 15 residues. Profiled with immunoSEQ multiplex PCR; TCRdb holds only in-frame clones, not every one. The sample carries about 20,000 clones, roughly three quarters recorded once. The specimen was tumor tissue, collected after neoadjuvant nivolumab, alone or with ipilimumab, at or shortly before surgery. This sequence originates from an adult with non-small cell lung cancer. The V gene is TRBV5-1, the J gene TRBJ1-3, with TRBD1 matching over 7 bases. CDR3 loop: CASSRDSDSGNTIYF. The CDR3 nucleotides read TGCGCCAGCAGCCGGGACAGCGACTCTGGAAACACCATATATTTT.